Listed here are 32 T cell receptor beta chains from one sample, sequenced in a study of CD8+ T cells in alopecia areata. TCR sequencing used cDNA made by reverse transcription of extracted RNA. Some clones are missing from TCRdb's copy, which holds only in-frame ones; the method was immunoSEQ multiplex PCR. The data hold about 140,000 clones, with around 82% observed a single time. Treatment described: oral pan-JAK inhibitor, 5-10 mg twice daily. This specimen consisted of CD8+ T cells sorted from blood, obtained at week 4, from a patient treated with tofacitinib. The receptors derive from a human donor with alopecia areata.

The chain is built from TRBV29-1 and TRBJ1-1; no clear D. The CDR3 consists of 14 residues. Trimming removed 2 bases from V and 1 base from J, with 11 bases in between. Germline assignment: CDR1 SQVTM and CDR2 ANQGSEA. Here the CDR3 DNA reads TGCAGCGTTGAAATTCTTGGACGGAACACTGAAGCTTTCTTT. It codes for CSVEILGRNTEAFF.

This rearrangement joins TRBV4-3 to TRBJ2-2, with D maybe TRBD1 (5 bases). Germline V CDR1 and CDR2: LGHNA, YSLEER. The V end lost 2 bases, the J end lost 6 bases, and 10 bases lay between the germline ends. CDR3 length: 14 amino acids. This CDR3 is CASSQTVGAGELFF. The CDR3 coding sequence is TGCGCCAGCAGCCAAACCGTAGGGGCCGGGGAGCTGTTTTTT.

In DNA, the CDR3 is TGCAGCGTTGAAGGGACAGGACGCACAGATACGCAGTATTTT. Residues: CSVEGTGRTDTQYF. V is TRBV29-1 and J is TRBJ2-3; 7 positions match TRBD1. The ends lost 1 base at V and 1 base at J; junction bases unmatched: 2. CDR1 is SQVTM and CDR2 is ANQGSEA in the germline V gene. The CDR3 runs to 14 residues.

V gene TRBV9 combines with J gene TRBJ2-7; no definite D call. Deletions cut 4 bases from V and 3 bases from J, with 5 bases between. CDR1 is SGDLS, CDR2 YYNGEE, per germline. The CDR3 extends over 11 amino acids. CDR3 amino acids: CASSSDYEQYF. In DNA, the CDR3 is TGTGCCAGCAGCTCCGACTACGAGCAGTACTTC.

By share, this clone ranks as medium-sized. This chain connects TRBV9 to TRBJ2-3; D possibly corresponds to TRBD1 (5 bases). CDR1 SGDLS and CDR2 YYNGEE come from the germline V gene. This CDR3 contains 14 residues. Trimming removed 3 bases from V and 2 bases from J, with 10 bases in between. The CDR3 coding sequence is TGTGCCAGCAGCGCGCGGACATCCACAGATACGCAGTATTTT. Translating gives CASSARTSTDTQYF.

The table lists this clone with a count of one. CDR3 in amino acids: CAWSGDGAEQYF. The CDR3 DNA is TGTGCCTGGAGTGGAGACGGCGCCGAGCAGTACTTC. J is TRBJ2-7 and V is TRBV30, with D unclear. In germline, CDR1 is GTSNPN, CDR2 SVGIG (reference sequence). The V and J ends lost 1 base and 6 bases respectively, with 10 bases between them. This CDR3 comprises 12 residues.

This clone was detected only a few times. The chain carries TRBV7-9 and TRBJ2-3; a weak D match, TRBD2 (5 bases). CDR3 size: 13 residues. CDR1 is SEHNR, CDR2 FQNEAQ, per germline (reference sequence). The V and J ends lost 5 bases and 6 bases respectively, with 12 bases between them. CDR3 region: CASSPPGGDTQYF. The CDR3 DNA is TGTGCCAGCAGCCCCCCAGGAGGCGATACGCAGTATTTT.

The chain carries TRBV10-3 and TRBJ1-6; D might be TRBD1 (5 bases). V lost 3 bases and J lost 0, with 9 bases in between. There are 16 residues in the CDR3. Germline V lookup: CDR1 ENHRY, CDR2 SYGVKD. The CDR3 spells CAISDGQNSYNSPLHF. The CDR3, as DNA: TGTGCCATCAGTGATGGACAAAACTCCTATAATTCACCCCTCCACTTT.

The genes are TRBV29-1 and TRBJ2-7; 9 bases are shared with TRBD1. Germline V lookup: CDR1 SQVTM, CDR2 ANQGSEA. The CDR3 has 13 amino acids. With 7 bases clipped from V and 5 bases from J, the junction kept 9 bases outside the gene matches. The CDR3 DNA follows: TGCAGCGCCCTACAGGGGGCTGGCCACGAGCAGTACTTC. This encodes CSALQGAGHEQYF.

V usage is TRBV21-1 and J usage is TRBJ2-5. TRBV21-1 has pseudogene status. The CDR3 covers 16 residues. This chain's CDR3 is CASSNNLCRVGETQYF. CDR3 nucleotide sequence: TGTGCCAGCAGCAACAATCTTTGTAGGGTCGGGGAGACCCAGTACTTC.

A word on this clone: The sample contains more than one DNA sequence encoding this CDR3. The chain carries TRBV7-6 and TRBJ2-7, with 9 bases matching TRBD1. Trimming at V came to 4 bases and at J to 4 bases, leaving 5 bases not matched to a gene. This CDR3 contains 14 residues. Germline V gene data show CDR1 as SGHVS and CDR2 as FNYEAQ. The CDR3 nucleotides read TGTGCCAGCAGCTCACTCGGACAGGGGTACGAGCAGTACTTC. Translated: CASSSLGQGYEQYF.

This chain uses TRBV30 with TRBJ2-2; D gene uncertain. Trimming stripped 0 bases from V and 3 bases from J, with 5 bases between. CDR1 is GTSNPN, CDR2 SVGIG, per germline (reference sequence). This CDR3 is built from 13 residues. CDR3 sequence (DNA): TGTGCCTGGAGTGTATGGGACACCGGGGAGCTGTTTTTT. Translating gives CAWSVWDTGELFF.

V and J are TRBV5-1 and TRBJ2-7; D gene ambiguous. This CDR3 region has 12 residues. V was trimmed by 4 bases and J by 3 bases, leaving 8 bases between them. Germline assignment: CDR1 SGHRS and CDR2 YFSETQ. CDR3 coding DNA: TGCGCCAGCAGCCCGAACGGCTACGAGCAGTACTTC. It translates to CASSPNGYEQYF.

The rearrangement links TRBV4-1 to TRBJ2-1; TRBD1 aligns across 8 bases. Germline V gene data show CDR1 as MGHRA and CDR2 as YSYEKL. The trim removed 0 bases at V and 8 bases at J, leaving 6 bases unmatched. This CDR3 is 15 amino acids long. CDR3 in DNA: TGCGCCAGCAGCCAAGAGGACAGGGCTTCCGATGAGCAGTTCTTC. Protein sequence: CASSQEDRASDEQFF.

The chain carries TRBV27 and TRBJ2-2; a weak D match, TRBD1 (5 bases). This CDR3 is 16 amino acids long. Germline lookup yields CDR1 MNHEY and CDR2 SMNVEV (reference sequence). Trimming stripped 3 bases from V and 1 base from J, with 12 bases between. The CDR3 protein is CASSFKGLGNTGELFF. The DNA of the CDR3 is TGTGCCAGCAGTTTCAAGGGGCTTGGGAACACCGGGGAGCTGTTTTTT.

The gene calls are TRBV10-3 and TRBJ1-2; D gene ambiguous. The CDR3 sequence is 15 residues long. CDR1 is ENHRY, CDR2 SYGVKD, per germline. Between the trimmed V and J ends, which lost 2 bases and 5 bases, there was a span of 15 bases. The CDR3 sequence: CAISELGDEGYGYTF. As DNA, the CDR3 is TGTGCCATCAGTGAGCTCGGGGATGAAGGTTATGGCTACACCTTC.

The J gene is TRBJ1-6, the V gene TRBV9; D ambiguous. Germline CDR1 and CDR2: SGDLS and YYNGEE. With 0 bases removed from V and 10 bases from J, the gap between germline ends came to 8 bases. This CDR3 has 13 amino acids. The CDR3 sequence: CASSVAGESPLHF. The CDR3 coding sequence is TGTGCCAGCAGCGTAGCTGGGGAATCACCCCTCCACTTT. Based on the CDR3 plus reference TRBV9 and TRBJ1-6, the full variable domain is DSGVTQTPKHLITATGQRVTLRCSPRSGDLSVYWYQQSLDQGLQFLIQYYNGEERAKGNILERFSAQQFPDLHSELNLSSLELGDSALYFCASSVAGESPLHFGNGTRLTVT.

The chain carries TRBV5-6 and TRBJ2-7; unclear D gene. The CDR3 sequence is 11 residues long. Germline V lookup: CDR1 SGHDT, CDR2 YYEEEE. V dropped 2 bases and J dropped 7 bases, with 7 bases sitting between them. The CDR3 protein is CASSFGWEQYF. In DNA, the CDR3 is TGTGCCAGCAGCTTTGGGTGGGAGCAGTACTTC.

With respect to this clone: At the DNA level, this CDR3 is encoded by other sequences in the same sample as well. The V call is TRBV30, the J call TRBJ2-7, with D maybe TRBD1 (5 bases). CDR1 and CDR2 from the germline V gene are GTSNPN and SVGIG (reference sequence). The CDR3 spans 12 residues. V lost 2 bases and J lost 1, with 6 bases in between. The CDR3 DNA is TGTGCCTGGAGTCCAGGGTCCTACGAGCAGTACTTC. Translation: CAWSPGSYEQYF.

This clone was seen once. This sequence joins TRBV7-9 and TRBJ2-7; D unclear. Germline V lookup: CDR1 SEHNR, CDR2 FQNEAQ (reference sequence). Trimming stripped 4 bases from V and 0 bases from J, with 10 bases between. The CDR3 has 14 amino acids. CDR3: CASSWTESSYEQYF. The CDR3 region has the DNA TGTGCCAGCAGCTGGACGGAGAGCTCCTACGAGCAGTACTTC.

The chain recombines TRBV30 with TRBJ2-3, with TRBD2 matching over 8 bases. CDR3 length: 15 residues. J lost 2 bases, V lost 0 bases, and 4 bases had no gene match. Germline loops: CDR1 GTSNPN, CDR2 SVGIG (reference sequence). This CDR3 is CAWSVGSGATDTQYF. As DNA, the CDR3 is TGTGCCTGGAGTGTTGGTAGCGGGGCCACAGATACGCAGTATTTT. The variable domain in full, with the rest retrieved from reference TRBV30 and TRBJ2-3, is SQTIHQWPATLVQPVGSPLSLECTVEGTSNPNLYWYRQAAGRGLQLLFYSVGIGQISSEVPQNLSASRPQDRQFILSSKKLLLSDSGFYLCAWSVGSGATDTQYFGPGTRLTVL.

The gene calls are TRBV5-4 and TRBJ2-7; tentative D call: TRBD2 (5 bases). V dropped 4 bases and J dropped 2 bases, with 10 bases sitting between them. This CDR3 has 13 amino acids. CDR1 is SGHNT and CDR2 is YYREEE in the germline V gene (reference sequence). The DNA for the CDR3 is TGTGCCAGCAGCCCGGACGGGACCTACGAGCAGTACTTC. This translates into CASSPDGTYEQYF.

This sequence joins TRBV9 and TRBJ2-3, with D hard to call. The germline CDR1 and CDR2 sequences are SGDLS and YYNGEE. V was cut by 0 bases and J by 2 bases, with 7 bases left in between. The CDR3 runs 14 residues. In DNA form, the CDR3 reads TGTGCCAGCAGCGTAGGCAGAACCACAGATACGCAGTATTTT. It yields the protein CASSVGRTTDTQYF.

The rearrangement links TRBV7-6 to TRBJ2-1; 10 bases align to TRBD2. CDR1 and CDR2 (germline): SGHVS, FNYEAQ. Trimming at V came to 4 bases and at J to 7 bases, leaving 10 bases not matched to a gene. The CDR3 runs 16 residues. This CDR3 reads CASSSSSGGAWNEQFF. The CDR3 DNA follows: TGTGCCAGCAGCTCCAGCAGCGGGGGGGCCTGGAATGAGCAGTTCTTC.

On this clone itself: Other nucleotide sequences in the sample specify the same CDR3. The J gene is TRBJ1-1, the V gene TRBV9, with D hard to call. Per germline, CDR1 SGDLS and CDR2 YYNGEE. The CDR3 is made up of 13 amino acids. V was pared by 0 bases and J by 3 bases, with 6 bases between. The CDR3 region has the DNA TGTGCCAGCAGCGTAGGTGGGGACACTGAAGCTTTCTTT. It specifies CASSVGGDTEAFF.

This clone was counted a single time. The CDR3: CASTPLAGISTDTQYF. CDR3 bases: TGTGCCAGTACCCCACTAGCGGGGATAAGCACAGATACGCAGTATTTT. The rearrangement joins TRBV19 to TRBJ2-3, with TRBD2 matching 10 bases. CDR1 is LNHDA and CDR2 is SQIVND in the germline V gene (reference sequence). The V gene end was trimmed by 7 bases and the J gene end by 0 bases; junction bases not matched to a gene: 7. CDR3 length equals 16 residues.

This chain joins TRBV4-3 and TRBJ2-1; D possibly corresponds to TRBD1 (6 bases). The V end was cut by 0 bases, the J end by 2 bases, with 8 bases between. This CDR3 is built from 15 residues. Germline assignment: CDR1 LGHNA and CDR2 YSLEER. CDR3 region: CASSQDRGTYNEQFF. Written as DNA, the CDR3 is TGCGCCAGCAGCCAAGACAGGGGTACCTACAATGAGCAGTTCTTC.

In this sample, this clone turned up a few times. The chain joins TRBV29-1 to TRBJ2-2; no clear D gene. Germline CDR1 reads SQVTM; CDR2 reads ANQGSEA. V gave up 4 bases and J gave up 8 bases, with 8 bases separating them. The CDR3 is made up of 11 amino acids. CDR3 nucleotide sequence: TGCAGCGTTGTCTTGGAAGGGGAGCTGTTTTTT. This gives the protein CSVVLEGELFF.

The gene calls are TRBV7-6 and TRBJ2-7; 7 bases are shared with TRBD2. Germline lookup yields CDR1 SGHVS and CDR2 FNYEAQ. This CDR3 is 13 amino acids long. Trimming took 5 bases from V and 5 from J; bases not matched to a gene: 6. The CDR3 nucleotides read TGTGCCAGCAGCCCAGGGACTAAGAACGAGCAGTACTTC. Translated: CASSPGTKNEQYF. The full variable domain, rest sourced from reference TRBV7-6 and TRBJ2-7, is GAGVSQSPRYKVTKRGQDVALRCDPISGHVSLYWYRQALGQGPEFLTYFNYEAQQDKSGLPNDRFSAERPEGSISTLTIQRTEQRDSAMYRCASSPGTKNEQYFGPGTRLTVT.

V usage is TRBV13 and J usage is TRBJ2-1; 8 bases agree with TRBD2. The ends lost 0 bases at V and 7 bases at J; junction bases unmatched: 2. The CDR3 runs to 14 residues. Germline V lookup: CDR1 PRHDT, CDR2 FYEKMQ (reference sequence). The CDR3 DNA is TGTGCCAGCAGCTTAGGGGTAGCGGGGAATGAGCAGTTCTTC. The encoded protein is CASSLGVAGNEQFF.

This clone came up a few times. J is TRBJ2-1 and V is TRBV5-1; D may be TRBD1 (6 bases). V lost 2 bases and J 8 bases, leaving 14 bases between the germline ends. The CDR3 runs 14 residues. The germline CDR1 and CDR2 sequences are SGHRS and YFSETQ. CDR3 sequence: CASSFYRVSDEQFF. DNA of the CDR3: TGCGCCAGCAGCTTTTACAGGGTTTCGGATGAGCAGTTCTTC.

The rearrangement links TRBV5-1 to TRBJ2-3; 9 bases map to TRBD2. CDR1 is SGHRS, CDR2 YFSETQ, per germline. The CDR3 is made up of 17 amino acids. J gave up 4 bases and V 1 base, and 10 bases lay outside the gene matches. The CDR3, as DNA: TGCGCCAGCAGCTTGCGGGCGGGGGGGCCCAGGCCAGATACGCAGTATTTT. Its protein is CASSLRAGGPRPDTQYF.